This note documents a single T cell receptor (beta chain) sequence. This specimen belongs to a study of blood T cell repertoires in COVID-19. Original handling: Using reference gene primer amplification, nucleated cell counts were estimated. Data came from immunoSEQ multiplex PCR; TCRdb stores just in-frame clones and leaves some out. V and J calls and clone size are as listed in that table; D and trimming were resolved from the DNA. The table lists around 200,000 clones, around 84% of them singletons. CDR3 size: 15 residues. The germline gives CDR1 SNHLY, CDR2 FYNNEI. Unmatched junction bases numbered 4, after V lost 6 bases and J lost 5 bases.

Sequencing was performed on peripheral blood. This TCR was sampled from a woman older than 75 with active or convalescent COVID-19. J is TRBJ2-3 and V is TRBV2; 14 nucleotides line up with TRBD2. This CDR3 reads CASRRLAGGQDTQYF. The CDR3, as DNA: TGTGCCAGCAGACGACTAGCGGGGGGGCAAGATACGCAGTATTTT.